This T cell receptor (beta chain) was sequenced for a study of T cells in localized non-small cell lung cancer. This table comes from immunoSEQ multiplex PCR, and its TCRdb copy is limited to in-frame clones, with some not included. The table has about 19,000 clones, roughly 80% seen once; the top ten hold about 4.6%. Germline-derived CDR1 and CDR2 are ENHRY and SYGVKD. The CDR3 is 14 residues long. V was clipped by 4 bases and J by 1 base; unmatched bases: 2. The source material was peripheral blood, sampled before any cancer treatment. This clonotype originated in a man aged 40-75 years with stage I lung adenocarcinoma. The gene calls are TRBV10-3 and TRBJ2-3; 7 positions agree with TRBD2. The CDR3 sequence: CAISGLAGTDTQYF. DNA for the CDR3: TGTGCCATCAGTGGACTAGCTGGCACAGATACGCAGTATTTT.